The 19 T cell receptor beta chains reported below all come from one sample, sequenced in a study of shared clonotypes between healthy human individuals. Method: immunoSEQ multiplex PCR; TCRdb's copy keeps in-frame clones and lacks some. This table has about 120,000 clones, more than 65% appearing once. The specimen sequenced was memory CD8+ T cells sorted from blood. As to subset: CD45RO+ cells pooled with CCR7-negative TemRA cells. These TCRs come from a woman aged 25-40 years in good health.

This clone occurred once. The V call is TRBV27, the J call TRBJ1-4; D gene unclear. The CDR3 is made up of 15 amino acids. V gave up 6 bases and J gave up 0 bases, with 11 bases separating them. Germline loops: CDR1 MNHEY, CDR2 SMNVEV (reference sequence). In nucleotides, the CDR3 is TGTGCCAGCAGGCCGATGATAGCAACTAATGAAAAACTGTTTTTT. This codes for CASRPMIATNEKLFF.

CDR3 sequence reads: CASSAFRDRGYGYTF. CDR3 nucleotide sequence: TGTGCCAGCAGCGCCTTCCGGGACAGGGGCTATGGCTACACCTTC. This rearrangement joins TRBV9 to TRBJ1-2, with 10 bases that match TRBD1. The CDR3 runs to 15 residues. With V trimmed by 3 bases and J by 4 bases, 6 bases remained unmatched. Germline V CDR1 and CDR2: SGDLS, YYNGEE.

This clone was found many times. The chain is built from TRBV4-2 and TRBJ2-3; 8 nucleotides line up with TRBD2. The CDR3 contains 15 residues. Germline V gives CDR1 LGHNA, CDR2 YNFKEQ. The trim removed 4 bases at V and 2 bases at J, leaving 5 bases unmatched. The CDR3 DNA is TGTGCCAGCAGCCCGGGGACTAGGGACACAGATACGCAGTATTTT. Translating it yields CASSPGTRDTDTQYF.

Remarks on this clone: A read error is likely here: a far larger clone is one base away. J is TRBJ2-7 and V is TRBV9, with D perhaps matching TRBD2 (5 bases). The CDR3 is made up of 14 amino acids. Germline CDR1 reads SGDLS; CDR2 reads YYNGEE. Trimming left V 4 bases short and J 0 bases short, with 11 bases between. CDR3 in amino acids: CASSLRAISYEQYF. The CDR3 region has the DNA TGTGCCAGCAGCCTGCGGGCCATCTCCTACGAGCAGTACTTC.

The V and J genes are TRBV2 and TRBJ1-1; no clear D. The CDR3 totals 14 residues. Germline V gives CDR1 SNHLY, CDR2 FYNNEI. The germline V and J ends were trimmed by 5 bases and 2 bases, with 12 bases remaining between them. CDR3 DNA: TGTGCCAGCAGTCTCTACGACGGTAACACTGAAGCTTTCTTT. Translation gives CASSLYDGNTEAFF. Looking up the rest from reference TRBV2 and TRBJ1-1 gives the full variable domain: EPEVTQTPSHQVTQMGQEVILRCVPISNHLYFYWYRQILGQKVEFLVSFYNNEISEKSEIFDDQFSVERPDGSNFTLKIRSTKLEDSAMYFCASSLYDGNTEAFFGQGTRLTVV.

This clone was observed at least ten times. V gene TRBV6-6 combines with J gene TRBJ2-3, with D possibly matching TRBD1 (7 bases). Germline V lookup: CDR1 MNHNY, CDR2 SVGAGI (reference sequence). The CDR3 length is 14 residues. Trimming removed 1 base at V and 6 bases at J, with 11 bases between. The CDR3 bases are TGTGCCAGCAGTTACTGGCAGGGGGGCGATACGCAGTATTTT. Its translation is CASSYWQGGDTQYF.

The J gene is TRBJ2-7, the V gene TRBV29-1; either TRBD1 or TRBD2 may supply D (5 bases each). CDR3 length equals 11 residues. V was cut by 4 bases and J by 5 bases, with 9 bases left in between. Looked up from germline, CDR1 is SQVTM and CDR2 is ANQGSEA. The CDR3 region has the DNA TGCAGCGTTGCCGGGGCTGACGAGCAGTACTTC. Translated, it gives CSVAGADEQYF.

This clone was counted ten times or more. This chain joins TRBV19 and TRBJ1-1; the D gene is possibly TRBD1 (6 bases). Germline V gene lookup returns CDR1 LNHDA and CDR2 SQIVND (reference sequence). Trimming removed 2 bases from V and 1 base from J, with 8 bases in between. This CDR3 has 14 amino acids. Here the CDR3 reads CASSILQGNTEAFF. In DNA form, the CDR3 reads TGTGCCAGTAGTATACTACAGGGGAACACTGAAGCTTTCTTT.

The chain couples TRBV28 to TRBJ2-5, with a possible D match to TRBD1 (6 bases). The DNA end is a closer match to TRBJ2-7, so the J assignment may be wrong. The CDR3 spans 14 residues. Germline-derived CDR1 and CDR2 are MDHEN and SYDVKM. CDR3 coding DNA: TGTGCCAGCAGTCCGGTCAGGGGCGGGTACGAGCAGTACTTC. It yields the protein CASSPVRGGYEQYF.

CDR3 nucleotides: TGTGCCAGCATCCCGCGAAGTGGGCGGCTTCCTACGGGGCTTTGGGAGCAGTACTTC. Amino acid sequence: CASIPRSGRLPTGLWEQYF. The rearrangement joins TRBV28 to TRBJ2-7, with D perhaps TRBD1 or TRBD2 (5 bases each). The CDR3 runs 19 residues. CDR1 MDHEN and CDR2 SYDVKM come from the germline V gene. V was clipped by 7 bases and J by 7 bases, with 35 bases between them.

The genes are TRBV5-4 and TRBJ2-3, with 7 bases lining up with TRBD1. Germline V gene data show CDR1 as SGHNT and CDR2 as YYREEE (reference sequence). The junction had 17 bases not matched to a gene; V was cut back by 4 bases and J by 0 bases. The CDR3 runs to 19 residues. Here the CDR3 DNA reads TGTGCCAGCAGCGGCGGAAAGGGGGCTCGATACTCTAGCACAGATACGCAGTATTTT. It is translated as CASSGGKGARYSSTDTQYF.

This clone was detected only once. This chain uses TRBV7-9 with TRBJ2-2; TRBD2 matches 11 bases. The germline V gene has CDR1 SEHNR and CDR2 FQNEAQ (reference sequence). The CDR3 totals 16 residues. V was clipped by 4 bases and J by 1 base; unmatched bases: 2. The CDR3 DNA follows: TGTGCCAGCAGCTCCGGGACTAGCGGGAACACCGGGGAGCTGTTTTTT. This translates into CASSSGTSGNTGELFF.

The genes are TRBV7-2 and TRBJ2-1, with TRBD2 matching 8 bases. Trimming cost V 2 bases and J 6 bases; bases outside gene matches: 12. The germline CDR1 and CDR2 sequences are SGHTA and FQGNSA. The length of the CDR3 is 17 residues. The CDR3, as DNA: TGTGCCAGCAGCTTACCCCCCATAGCGGGGTGGGGCAATGAGCAGTTCTTC. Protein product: CASSLPPIAGWGNEQFF. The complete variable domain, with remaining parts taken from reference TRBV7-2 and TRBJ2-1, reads GAGVSQSPSNKVTEKGKDVELRCDPISGHTALYWYRQSLGQGLEFLIYFQGNSAPDKSGLPSDRFSAERTGGSVSTLTIQRTQQEDSAVYLCASSLPPIAGWGNEQFFGPGTRLTVL.

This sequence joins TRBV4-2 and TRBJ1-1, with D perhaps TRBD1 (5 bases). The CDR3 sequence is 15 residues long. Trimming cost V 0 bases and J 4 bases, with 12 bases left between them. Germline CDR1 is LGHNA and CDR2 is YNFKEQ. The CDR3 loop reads CASSQEVGVGTEAFF. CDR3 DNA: TGTGCCAGCAGCCAAGAGGTAGGGGTTGGCACTGAAGCTTTCTTT.

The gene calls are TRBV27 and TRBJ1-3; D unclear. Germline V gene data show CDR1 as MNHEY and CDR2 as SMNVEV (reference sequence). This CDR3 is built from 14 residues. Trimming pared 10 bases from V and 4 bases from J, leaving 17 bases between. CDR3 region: CATKNPGPGNTIYF. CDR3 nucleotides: TGTGCCACCAAAAACCCCGGGCCAGGAAACACCATATATTTT.

Here the CDR3 DNA reads TGTGCCAGCAGCCCACTAGCGGGAAGCGTTTACAATGAGCAGTTCTTC. Amino acids: CASSPLAGSVYNEQFF. V gene TRBV7-6 combines with J gene TRBJ2-1, with 10 bases fitting TRBD2. The ends lost 5 bases at V and 4 bases at J; junction bases unmatched: 8. This CDR3 contains 16 residues. Looked up from germline, CDR1 is SGHVS and CDR2 is FNYEAQ.

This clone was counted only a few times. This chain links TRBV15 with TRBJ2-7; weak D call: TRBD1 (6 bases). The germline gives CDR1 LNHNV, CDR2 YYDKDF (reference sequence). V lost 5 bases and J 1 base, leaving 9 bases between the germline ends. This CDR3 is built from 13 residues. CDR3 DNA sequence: TGTGCCACCAGCTCAGGGGCTTCCTACGAGCAGTACTTC. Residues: CATSSGASYEQYF. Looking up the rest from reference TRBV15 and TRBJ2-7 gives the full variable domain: DAMVIQNPRYQVTQFGKPVTLSCSQTLNHNVMYWYQQKSSQAPKLLFHYYDKDFNNEADTPDNFQSRRPNTSFCFLDIRSPGLGDTAMYLCATSSGASYEQYFGPGTRLTVT.

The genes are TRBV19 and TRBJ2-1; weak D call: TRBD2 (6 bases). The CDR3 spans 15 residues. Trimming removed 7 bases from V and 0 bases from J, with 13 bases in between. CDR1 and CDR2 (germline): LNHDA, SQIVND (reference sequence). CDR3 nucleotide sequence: TGTGCCAGTACGGAGGGAAAAAGCTCCTACAATGAGCAGTTCTTC. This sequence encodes CASTEGKSSYNEQFF.

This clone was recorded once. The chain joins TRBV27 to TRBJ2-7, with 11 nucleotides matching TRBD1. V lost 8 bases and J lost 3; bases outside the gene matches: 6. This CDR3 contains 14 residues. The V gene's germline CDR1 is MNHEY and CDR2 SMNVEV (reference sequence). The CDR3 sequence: CASGGGTGGYEQYF. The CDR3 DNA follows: TGTGCCAGCGGAGGGGGGACAGGGGGCTACGAGCAGTACTTC.